This is a list of T cell receptor beta chains from one sample in a study of T cell changes during pregnancy in multiple sclerosis. Profiled with immunoSEQ multiplex PCR; TCRdb holds only in-frame clones, not every one. Of about 51,000 clones in the sample, more than 85% are singletons; the top ten hold about 3%. This specimen was CD8+ T cells from peripheral blood mononuclear cells, taken in the second trimester of pregnancy. Receptors were obtained from a female donor with multiple sclerosis, enrolled in a pregnancy study. Both conserved end residues are part of each CDR3. D genes are given only for firm matches. Clone size, where shown, is once, few, many, or a class for clones that have expanded.

clone_size,v_call,j_call,d_call,cdr3_aa,cdr3_nt
.,TRBV19,TRBJ1-4,TRBD1,CASSAGTAINEKLFF,TGTGCCAGTAGTGCCGGGACAGCGATTAATGAAAAACTGTTTTTT
.,TRBV5-1,TRBJ2-1,TRBD2,CASSPFLAGGPMNEQFF,TGCGCCAGCAGCCCTTTCCTAGCGGGGGGGCCAATGAATGAGCAGTTCTTC
.,TRBV10-3,TRBJ1-2,TRBD1,CAIREGQGASGRLDYGYTF,TGTGCCATCAGGGAAGGACAGGGGGCAAGCGGCCGCTTAGACTATGGCTACACCTTC
.,TRBV7-6,TRBJ2-5,.,CASSLFPGDGETQYF,TGTGCCAGCAGCTTATTCCCCGGGGATGGGGAGACCCAGTACTTC
.,TRBV11-2,TRBJ1-2,TRBD1,CASPGQGFGGYTF,TGTGCCAGCCCGGGACAGGGTTTTGGAGGCTACACCTTC
.,TRBV27,TRBJ2-2,.,CASMEGANTGELFF,TGTGCCAGCATGGAGGGGGCTAACACCGGGGAGCTGTTTTTT
.,TRBV30,TRBJ1-5,.,CAWDPGSGNQPQHF,TGTGCCTGGGACCCGGGGTCCGGCAATCAGCCCCAGCATTTT
.,TRBV27,TRBJ1-1,.,CASTLGRNTEAFF,TGTGCCAGCACTCTGGGGAGGAACACTGAAGCTTTCTTT
.,TRBV12-5,TRBJ1-5,TRBD1,CASRTGDQPQHF,TGTGCTAGTCGGACAGGAGATCAGCCCCAGCATTTT
.,TRBV7-9,TRBJ2-7,TRBD1,CASSSGQRTYEQYF,TGTGCCAGCAGTTCGGGACAGAGAACCTACGAGCAGTACTTC
few,TRBV6-5,TRBJ1-5,TRBD1,CASSATGEGGQPQHF,TGTGCCAGCAGTGCGACAGGGGAAGGGGGTCAGCCCCAGCATTTT
.,TRBV21-1,TRBJ2-7,.,CASSGFRTSGRPYEQYF,TGTGCCAGCAGCGGATTCCGGACTAGCGGGCGGCCCTACGAGCAGTACTTC
.,TRBV5-1,TRBJ2-5,.,CASSFWAGTQETQYF,TGCGCCAGCAGCTTCTGGGCGGGGACCCAAGAGACCCAGTACTTC
.,TRBV7-2,TRBJ2-7,TRBD2,CASSETSGISYEQYF,TGTGCCAGCAGCGAAACTAGCGGGATCTCCTACGAGCAGTACTTC
.,TRBV14,TRBJ2-3,TRBD2,CASSPPGTSGTQYF,TGTGCCAGCAGCCCCCCCGGGACTAGCGGTACGCAGTATTTT
.,TRBV5-1,TRBJ2-7,TRBD2,CASSTRGLASYEQYF,TGCGCCAGCAGCACGAGGGGACTAGCCTCCTACGAGCAGTACTTC
once,TRBV9,TRBJ2-2,.,CASSVQTWTGELFF,TGTGCCAGCAGCGTACAGACTTGGACCGGGGAGCTGTTTTTT
.,TRBV7-5,TRBJ1-2,.,CVNFRDRVRGYTF,TGTGTCAATTTCCGGGACAGGGTACGAGGCTACACCTTC
.,TRBV7-2,TRBJ1-2,.,CASIKGGGAFDGYTF,TGTGCCTCTATAAAGGGGGGGGGCGCTTTTGATGGCTACACCTTC
.,TRBV13,TRBJ2-1,TRBD2,CASSLELAGGYNEQFF,TGTGCCAGCAGCTTAGAGCTAGCGGGGGGATACAATGAGCAGTTCTTC
.,TRBV9,TRBJ1-2,TRBD1,CASSAEGRGAFGYTF,TGTGCCAGCAGCGCAGAAGGCAGGGGGGCCTTTGGCTACACCTTC
.,TRBV5-1,TRBJ2-1,TRBD1,CASSSPDRLNNEQFF,TGCGCCAGCAGCTCCCCGGACAGGTTGAACAATGAGCAGTTCTTC
.,TRBV13,TRBJ1-1,.,CASTPGGNTEAFF,TGTGCCAGCACCCCGGGAGGGAACACTGAAGCTTTCTTT
.,TRBV9,TRBJ2-2,TRBD1,CASSHPGTGSNTGELFF,TGTGCCAGCAGCCACCCCGGGACAGGATCGAACACCGGGGAGCTGTTTTTT
once,TRBV9,TRBJ2-7,TRBD1,CASSAGQGLGEQYF,TGTGCCAGCAGCGCGGGACAGGGCTTAGGCGAGCAGTACTTC